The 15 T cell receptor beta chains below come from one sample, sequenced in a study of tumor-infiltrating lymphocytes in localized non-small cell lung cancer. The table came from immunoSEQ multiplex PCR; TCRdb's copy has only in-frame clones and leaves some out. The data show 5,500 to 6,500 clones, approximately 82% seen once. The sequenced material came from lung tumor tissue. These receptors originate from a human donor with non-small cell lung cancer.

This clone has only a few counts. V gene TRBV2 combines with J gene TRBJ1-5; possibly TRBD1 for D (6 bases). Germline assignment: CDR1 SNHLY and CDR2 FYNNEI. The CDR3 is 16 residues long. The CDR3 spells CAPGTPGIFLHQPQHF. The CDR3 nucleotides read TGTGCTCCCGGGACACCCGGGATTTTCCTTCATCAGCCCCAGCATTTT.

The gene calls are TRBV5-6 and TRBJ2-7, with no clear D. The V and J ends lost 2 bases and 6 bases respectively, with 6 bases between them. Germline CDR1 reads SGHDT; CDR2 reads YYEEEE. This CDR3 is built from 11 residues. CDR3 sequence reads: CASSFQREQYF. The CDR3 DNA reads TGTGCCAGCAGCTTTCAGCGCGAGCAGTACTTC. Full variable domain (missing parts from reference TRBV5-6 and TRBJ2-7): DAGVTQSPTHLIKTRGQQVTLRCSPKSGHDTVSWYQQALGQGPQFIFQYYEEEERQRGNFPDRFSGHQFPNYSSELNVNALLLGDSALYLCASSFQREQYFGPGTRLTVT.

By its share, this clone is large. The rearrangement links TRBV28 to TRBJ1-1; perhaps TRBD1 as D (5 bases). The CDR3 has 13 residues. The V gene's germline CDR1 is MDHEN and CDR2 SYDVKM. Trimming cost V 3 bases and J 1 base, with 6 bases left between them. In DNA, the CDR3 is TGTGCCAGCAGTTTGACAGCGAACACTGAAGCTTTCTTT. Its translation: CASSLTANTEAFF.

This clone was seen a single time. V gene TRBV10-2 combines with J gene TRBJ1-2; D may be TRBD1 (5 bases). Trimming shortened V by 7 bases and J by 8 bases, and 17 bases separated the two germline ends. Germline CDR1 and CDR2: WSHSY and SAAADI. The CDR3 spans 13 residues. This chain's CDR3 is CASNPNPGYGYTF. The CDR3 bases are TGCGCCAGCAACCCTAATCCAGGGTACGGCTACACCTTC.

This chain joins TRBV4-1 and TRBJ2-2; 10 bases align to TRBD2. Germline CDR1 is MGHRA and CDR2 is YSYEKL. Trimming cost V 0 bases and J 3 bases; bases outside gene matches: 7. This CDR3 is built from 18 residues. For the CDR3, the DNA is TGCGCCAGCAGCCAAGATGCGAGCGGGAGGGTTTACACCGGGGAGCTGTTTTTT. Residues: CASSQDASGRVYTGELFF.

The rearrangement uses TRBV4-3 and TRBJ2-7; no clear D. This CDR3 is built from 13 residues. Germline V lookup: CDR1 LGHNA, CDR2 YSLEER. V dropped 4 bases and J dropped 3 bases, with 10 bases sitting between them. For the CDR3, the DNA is TGCGCCAGCAGCCCCGGATCGGGCTACGAGCAGTACTTC. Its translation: CASSPGSGYEQYF.

CDR3 bases: TGTGCCAGCAGCACCCGGGCCCTCCAAGAGACCCAGTACTTC. This codes for CASSTRALQETQYF. J is TRBJ2-5 and V is TRBV5-6; D not resolved. Trimming left V 4 bases short and J 1 base short, with 11 bases between. Germline V lookup: CDR1 SGHDT, CDR2 YYEEEE. The CDR3 sequence is 14 residues long.

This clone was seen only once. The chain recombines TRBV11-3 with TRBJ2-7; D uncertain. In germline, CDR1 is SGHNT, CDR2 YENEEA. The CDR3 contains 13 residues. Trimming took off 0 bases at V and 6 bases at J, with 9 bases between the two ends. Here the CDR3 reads CASSLDAVGEQYF. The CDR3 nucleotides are TGTGCCAGCAGCTTAGATGCCGTGGGCGAGCAGTACTTC.

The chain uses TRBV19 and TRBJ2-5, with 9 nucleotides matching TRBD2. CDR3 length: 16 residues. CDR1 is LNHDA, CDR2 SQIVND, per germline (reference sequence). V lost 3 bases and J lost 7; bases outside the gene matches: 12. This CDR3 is CASSMSTSGPRATQYF. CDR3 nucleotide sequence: TGTGCCAGTAGTATGAGCACTAGCGGGCCGCGGGCGACCCAGTACTTC.

The CDR3 sequence: CASSPRVAGGLMDSYEQYF. CDR3 bases: TGTGCCAGCAGTCCCCGGGTAGCGGGGGGACTAATGGACTCCTACGAGCAGTACTTC. The chain employs TRBV28 and TRBJ2-7, with TRBD2 matching over 10 bases. Per the germline V gene, CDR1 is MDHEN and CDR2 is SYDVKM. V was clipped by 5 bases and J by 0 bases; unmatched bases: 16. This CDR3 is built from 19 residues.

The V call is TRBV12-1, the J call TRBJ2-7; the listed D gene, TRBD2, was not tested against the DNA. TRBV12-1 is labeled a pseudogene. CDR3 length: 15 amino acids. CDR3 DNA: TGTGCCAGCAGCTCCGGACTAGCGGGAGCTTACGAGCAGTACTTC. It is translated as CASSSGLAGAYEQYF.

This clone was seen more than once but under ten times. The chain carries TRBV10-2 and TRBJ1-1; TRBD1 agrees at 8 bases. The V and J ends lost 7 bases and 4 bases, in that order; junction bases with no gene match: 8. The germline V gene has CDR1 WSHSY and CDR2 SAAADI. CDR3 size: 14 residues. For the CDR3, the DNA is TGCGCCAGCAAGGGCAGGGGGCGGGTCACTGAAGCTTTCTTT. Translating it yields CASKGRGRVTEAFF.

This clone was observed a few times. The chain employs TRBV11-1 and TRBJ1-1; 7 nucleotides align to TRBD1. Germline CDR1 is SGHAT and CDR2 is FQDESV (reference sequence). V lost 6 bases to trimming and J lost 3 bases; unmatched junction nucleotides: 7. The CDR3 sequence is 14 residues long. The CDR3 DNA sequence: TGTGCCAGCAGTCACGACAGGGCCTACACTGAAGCTTTCTTT. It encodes CASSHDRAYTEAFF.

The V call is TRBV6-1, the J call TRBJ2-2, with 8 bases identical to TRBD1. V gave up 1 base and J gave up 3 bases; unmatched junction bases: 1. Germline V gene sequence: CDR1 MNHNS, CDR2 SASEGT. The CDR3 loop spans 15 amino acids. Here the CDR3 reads CASSEGQGHTGELFF. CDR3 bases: TGTGCCAGCAGTGAAGGACAGGGGCACACCGGGGAGCTGTTTTTT.

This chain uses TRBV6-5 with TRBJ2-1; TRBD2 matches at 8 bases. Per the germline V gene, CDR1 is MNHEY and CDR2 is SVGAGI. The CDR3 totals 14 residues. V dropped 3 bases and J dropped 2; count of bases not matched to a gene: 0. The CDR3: CASSYSGAYNEQFF. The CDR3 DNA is TGTGCCAGCAGTTATAGCGGGGCCTACAATGAGCAGTTCTTC.